A single sample is the source of the 9 T cell receptor beta chains below, sequenced in a study of cytomegalovirus exposure and HLA in healthy donors. PCR involved 60 Vbeta and 13 Jbeta primers. Here immunoSEQ multiplex PCR was the method, and the copy in TCRdb shows in-frame clones only, minus some. Among approximately 140,000 clones listed, 83% were seen once. The material sequenced was PBMCs. These receptors all come from a girl aged 2-10 years in good health and CMV-seronegative.

This clone was seen a handful of times. The gene calls are TRBV6-5 and TRBJ2-1; D might be TRBD2 (6 bases). Germline V lookup: CDR1 MNHEY, CDR2 SVGAGI. This CDR3 has 16 residues. The ends were cut back, 0 bases at V and 1 base at J, with 10 bases in the middle. CDR3 loop: CASSYSAGSSYNEQFF. CDR3 coding DNA: TGTGCCAGCAGTTACTCGGCGGGGTCTTCCTACAATGAGCAGTTCTTC.

The rearrangement joins TRBV30 to TRBJ2-3; TRBD2 might be the D (6 bases). The V end lost 3 bases, the J end lost 4 bases, and 11 bases lay between the germline ends. The germline CDR1 and CDR2 sequences are GTSNPN and SVGIG (reference sequence). The CDR3 covers 13 residues. The CDR3 sequence is CAWSGEAADTQYF. The CDR3 DNA follows: TGTGCCTGGAGCGGGGAGGCAGCAGATACGCAGTATTTT.

V usage is TRBV28 and J usage is TRBJ1-1, with no clear D. Between the trimmed V and J ends, which lost 4 bases and 6 bases, there was a span of 12 bases. The V gene's germline CDR1 is MDHEN and CDR2 SYDVKM. The CDR3 is 13 amino acids. CDR3 bases: TGTGCCAGCAGTTGGGGAGGTCAGGCTGAAGCTTTCTTT. It specifies CASSWGGQAEAFF.

This clone was recorded once. This rearrangement joins TRBV13 to TRBJ2-3; 8 bases match TRBD2. The CDR3 totals 19 residues. Germline V CDR1 and CDR2: PRHDT, FYEKMQ (reference sequence). The V gene end was trimmed by 5 bases and the J gene end by 0 bases; junction bases not matched to a gene: 16. The CDR3 sequence: CASSRYPAGEWVSTDTQYF. The CDR3 nucleotides read TGTGCCAGCAGCCGTTACCCAGCGGGAGAGTGGGTTAGCACAGATACGCAGTATTTT.

The chain carries TRBV27 and TRBJ2-4; 9 nucleotides match TRBD1. V was pared by 6 bases and J by 0 bases, with 6 bases of the junction left unmatched. The CDR3 sequence is 16 residues long. Per germline, CDR1 MNHEY and CDR2 SMNVEV (reference sequence). This CDR3 is CASRGQGILAKNIQYF. The CDR3 nucleotides are TGTGCCAGCAGGGGACAGGGAATATTAGCCAAAAACATTCAGTACTTC.

The CDR3 loop is CASRLAGENNEQFF. The CDR3 coding sequence is TGCGCCAGCCGACTAGCGGGAGAGAACAATGAGCAGTTCTTC. The V gene is TRBV5-1, the J gene TRBJ2-1; 12 nucleotides match TRBD2. Germline assignment: CDR1 SGHRS and CDR2 YFSETQ. With V trimmed by 7 bases and J by 5 bases, 4 bases remained unmatched. The CDR3 has 14 residues.

J is TRBJ2-2 and V is TRBV6-4; 8 nucleotides agree with TRBD2. Germline CDR1 reads MRHNA; CDR2 reads SNTAGT. V lost 0 bases and J lost 3; bases outside the gene matches: 3. The CDR3 has 16 residues. The CDR3 reads CASSDSSGRDTGELFF. For the CDR3, the DNA is TGTGCCAGCAGTGACTCGTCCGGGAGGGACACCGGGGAGCTGTTTTTT.

The CDR3 DNA is TGTGCCAGCAGCCGGGGACTAGCGGGGGCCTACGAGCAGTACTTC. Translation gives CASSRGLAGAYEQYF. The chain couples TRBV7-3 to TRBJ2-5, with 14 nucleotides matching TRBD2. The J call may be faulty, since TRBJ2-7 better matches the DNA end. CDR3 length: 15 residues. Per germline, CDR1 SGHTA and CDR2 FQGTGA.

This sequence joins TRBV10-3 and TRBJ1-1; D gene unclear. The CDR3 runs 15 residues. The V end was cut by 3 bases, the J end by 4 bases, with 15 bases between. Per germline, CDR1 ENHRY and CDR2 SYGVKD. As DNA, the CDR3 is TGTGCCATCAGTGAAGGGCAGGAGGAGGGCACTGAAGCTTTCTTT. Amino acids: CAISEGQEEGTEAFF.